This T cell receptor beta chain was observed in a study of T cell changes during pregnancy in multiple sclerosis. Here immunoSEQ multiplex PCR was the method, and the copy in TCRdb shows in-frame clones only, minus some. The data hold some 25,000 clones, with around 89% observed a single time. This CDR3 has 12 residues. V was pared by 2 bases and J by 10 bases, with 11 bases between. In germline, CDR1 is MNHNS, CDR2 SASEGT. This TCR was sampled from a female donor in good health, enrolled as a control in a pregnancy study. Sequenced material: CD4+ T cells from peripheral blood mononuclear cells, taken in the first trimester of pregnancy. The rearrangement uses TRBV6-1 and TRBJ1-1, with a tentative D call TRBD1 (6 bases). The CDR3 reads CASSEFRGRAFF. For the CDR3, the DNA is TGTGCCAGCAGTGAATTTAGGGGGAGAGCTTTCTTT.